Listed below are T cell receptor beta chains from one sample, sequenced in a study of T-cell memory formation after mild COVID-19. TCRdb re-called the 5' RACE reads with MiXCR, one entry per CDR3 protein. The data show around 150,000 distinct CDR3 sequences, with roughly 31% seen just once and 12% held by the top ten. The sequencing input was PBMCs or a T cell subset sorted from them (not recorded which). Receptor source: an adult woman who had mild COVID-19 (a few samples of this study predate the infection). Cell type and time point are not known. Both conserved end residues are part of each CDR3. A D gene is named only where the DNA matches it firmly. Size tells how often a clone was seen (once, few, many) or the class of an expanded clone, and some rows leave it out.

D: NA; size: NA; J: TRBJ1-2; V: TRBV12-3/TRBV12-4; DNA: TGTGCCAGCAGTCGTGGGCCTGGCTACACCTTC; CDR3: CASSRGPGYTF
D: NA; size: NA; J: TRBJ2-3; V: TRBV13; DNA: TGTGCCAGCAGCTTAGGGACGCGAACAGATACGCAGTATTTT; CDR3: CASSLGTRTDTQYF
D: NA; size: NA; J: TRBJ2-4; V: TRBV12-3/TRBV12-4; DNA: TGTGCCAGCAGTTTATCCAAGGGTCGTGCGATAAACATTCAGTACTTC; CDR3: CASSLSKGRAINIQYF
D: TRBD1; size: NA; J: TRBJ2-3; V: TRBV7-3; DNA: TGTGCCAGCAGCGGAACGACAGGGGAGCGAGATACGCAGTATTTT; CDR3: CASSGTTGERDTQYF
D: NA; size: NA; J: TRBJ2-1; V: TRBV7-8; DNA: TGTGCCAGCAGCCGTCGACGGGACGACAATGAGCAGTTCTTC; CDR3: CASSRRRDDNEQFF
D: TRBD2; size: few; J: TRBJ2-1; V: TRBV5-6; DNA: TGTGCCAGCAGCTTGGCCTTGGCTAGCGGGACAAATGAGCAGTTCTTC; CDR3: CASSLALASGTNEQFF
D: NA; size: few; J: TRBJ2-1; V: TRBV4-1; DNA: TGCGCCAGCAGCAATTTGGGCGTATCCTACAATGAGCAGTTCTTC; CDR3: CASSNLGVSYNEQFF
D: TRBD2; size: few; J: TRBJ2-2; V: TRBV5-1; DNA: TGCGCCAGCAGCCGGATGACTAGCGGGAGTACGGGCACCGGGGAGCTGTTTTTT; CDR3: CASSRMTSGSTGTGELFF
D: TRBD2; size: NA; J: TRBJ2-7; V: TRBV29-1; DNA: TGCAGCGTAACCGGGACTACCTTCTACGAGCAGTACTTC; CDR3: CSVTGTTFYEQYF
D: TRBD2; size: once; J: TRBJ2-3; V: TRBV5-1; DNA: TGCGCCAGCAGCTTCACTACTAGCGGGATGGAAGATACGCAGTATTTT; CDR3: CASSFTTSGMEDTQYF
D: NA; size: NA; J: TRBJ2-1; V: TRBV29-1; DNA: TGCAGCGTTACCGGGACCTACAATGAGCAGTTCTTC; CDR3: CSVTGTYNEQFF
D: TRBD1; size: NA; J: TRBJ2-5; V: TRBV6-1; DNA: TGTGCCAGCAGTGAGACAGGGGGCCAGGAGACCCAGTACTTC; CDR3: CASSETGGQETQYF
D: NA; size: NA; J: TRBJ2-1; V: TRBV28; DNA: TGTGCCAGCAGTTTCTGGGTCATTAGCTCCTACAATGAGCAGTTCTTC; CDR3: CASSFWVISSYNEQFF
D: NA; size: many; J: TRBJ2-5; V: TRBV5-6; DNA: TGTGCCAGCAGCCGATTGGAGACCCAGTACTTC; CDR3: CASSRLETQYF
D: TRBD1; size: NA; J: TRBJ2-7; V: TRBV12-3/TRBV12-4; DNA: TGTGCCAGCAGTTACAACAGGGGGCGCGCCTACGAGCAGTACTTC; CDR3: CASSYNRGRAYEQYF
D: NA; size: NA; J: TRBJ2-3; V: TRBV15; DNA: TGTGCCTCAAGTAACGACTACACAGATACGCAGTATTTT; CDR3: CASSNDYTDTQYF
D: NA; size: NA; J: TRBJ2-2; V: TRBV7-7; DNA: TGTGCCAGCAGCCGTCTGGGGTTAGGCGGGGAGCTGTTTTTT; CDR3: CASSRLGLGGELFF
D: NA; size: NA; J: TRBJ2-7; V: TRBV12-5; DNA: TGTGCTAGTGCCCGGGCAGGGTTTGAGCAGTACTTC; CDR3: CASARAGFEQYF